These 5 T cell receptor beta chains share one sample of origin, sequenced in a study of blood T cell repertoires in COVID-19. Clones were read by immunoSEQ multiplex PCR, and TCRdb kept only the in-frame ones, dropping some. The sample holds 190,000 or so clones, about nine tenths seen once. Sequencing used peripheral blood. All receptors derive from a man between 40 and 49 years old with acute or convalescent COVID-19.

The chain combines TRBV28 with TRBJ1-2, with 8 positions matching TRBD1. The CDR3 totals 15 residues. Germline CDR1 is MDHEN and CDR2 is SYDVKM. The V and J ends lost 5 bases and 3 bases, in that order; junction bases with no gene match: 8. CDR3 loop: CASSPWTGLDYGYTF. In nucleotides, the CDR3 is TGTGCCAGCAGTCCATGGACAGGGTTGGACTATGGCTACACCTTC.

The gene calls are TRBV19 and TRBJ2-6, with 10 bases fitting TRBD1. Germline values: CDR1 LNHDA, CDR2 SQIVND (reference sequence). The CDR3 has 16 amino acids. Losses at the gene ends were 4 bases for V and 3 bases for J; bases not matched to a gene: 3. Here the CDR3 reads CASSRQGAGGANVLTF. The CDR3 DNA is TGTGCCAGTAGTAGACAGGGGGCAGGTGGGGCCAACGTCCTGACTTTC.

The chain employs TRBV18 and TRBJ1-1, with D unresolved. Trimming removed 6 bases from V and 0 bases from J, with 14 bases in between. Germline V CDR1 and CDR2: KGHSH, LQKENI. The CDR3 runs to 15 residues. The CDR3 DNA reads as TGTGCCAGCTCTCCCCGGGAAGATATGAACACTGAAGCTTTCTTT. Residues: CASSPREDMNTEAFF.

In its sample, this clone was seen once. This chain links TRBV20-1 with TRBJ2-5, with D possibly TRBD1 on 5 matching bases. CDR1 and CDR2 from the germline V gene are DFQATT and SNEGSKA (reference sequence). Trimming took off 3 bases at V and 5 bases at J, with 7 bases between the two ends. The CDR3 runs to 11 residues. The CDR3 nucleotides are TGCAGTGCTAGTAAGGGGGAGACCCAGTACTTC. Translating it yields CSASKGETQYF.

V gene TRBV5-4 combines with J gene TRBJ2-5; 8 bases align to TRBD2. The V segment lost 0 bases and the J segment 2 bases; nucleotides outside the gene matches: 6. Per germline, CDR1 SGHNT and CDR2 YYREEE (reference sequence). The CDR3 consists of 16 residues. In DNA form, the CDR3 reads TGTGCCAGCAGCTTGGGTGGGAGCGGGGGACAAGAGACCCAGTACTTC. This translates into CASSLGGSGGQETQYF.